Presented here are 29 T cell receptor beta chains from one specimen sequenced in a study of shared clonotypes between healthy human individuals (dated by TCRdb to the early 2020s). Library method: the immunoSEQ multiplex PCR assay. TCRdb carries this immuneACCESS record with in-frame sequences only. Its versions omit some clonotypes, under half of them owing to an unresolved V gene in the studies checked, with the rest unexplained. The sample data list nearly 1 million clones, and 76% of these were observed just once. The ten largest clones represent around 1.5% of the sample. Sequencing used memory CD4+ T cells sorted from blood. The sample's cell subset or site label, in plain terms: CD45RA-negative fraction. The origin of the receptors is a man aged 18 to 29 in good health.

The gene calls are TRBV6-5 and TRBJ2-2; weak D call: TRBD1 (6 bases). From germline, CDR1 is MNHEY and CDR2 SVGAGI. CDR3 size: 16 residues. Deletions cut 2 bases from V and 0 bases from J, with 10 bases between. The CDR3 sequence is CASSYQTGSNTGELFF. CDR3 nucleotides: TGTGCCAGCAGTTACCAGACAGGCTCGAACACCGGGGAGCTGTTTTTT.

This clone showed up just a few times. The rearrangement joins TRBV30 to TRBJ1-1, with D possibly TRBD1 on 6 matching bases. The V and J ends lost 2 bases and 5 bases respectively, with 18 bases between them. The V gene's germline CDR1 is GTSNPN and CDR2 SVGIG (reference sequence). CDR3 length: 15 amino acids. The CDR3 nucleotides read TGTGCCTGGAGTATCTTGGGGGGCGGGGTTACTGAAGCTTTCTTT. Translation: CAWSILGGGVTEAFF. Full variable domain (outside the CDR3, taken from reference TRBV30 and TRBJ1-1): SQTIHQWPATLVQPVGSPLSLECTVEGTSNPNLYWYRQAAGRGLQLLFYSVGIGQISSEVPQNLSASRPQDRQFILSSKKLLLSDSGFYLCAWSILGGGVTEAFFGQGTRLTVV.

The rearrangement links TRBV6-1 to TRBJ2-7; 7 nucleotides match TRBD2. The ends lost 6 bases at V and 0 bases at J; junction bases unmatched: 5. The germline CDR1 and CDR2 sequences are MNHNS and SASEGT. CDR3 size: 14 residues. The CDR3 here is CASRGTTNSYEQYF. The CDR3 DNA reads TGTGCCAGCAGGGGGACTACTAACTCCTACGAGCAGTACTTC.

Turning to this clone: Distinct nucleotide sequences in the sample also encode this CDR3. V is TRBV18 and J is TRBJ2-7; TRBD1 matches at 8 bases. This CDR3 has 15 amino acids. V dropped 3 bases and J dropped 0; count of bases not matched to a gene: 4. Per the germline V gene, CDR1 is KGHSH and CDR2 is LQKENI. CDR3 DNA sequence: TGTGCCAGCTCACCTGGACAGGGAAGCTCCTACGAGCAGTACTTC. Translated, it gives CASSPGQGSSYEQYF.

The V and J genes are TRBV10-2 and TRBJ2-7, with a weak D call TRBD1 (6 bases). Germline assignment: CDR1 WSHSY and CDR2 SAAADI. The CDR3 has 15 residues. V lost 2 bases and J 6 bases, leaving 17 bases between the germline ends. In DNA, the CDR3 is TGCGCCAGCAGTGAGCCTGACAGGACCCCATCCGAGCAGTACTTC. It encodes CASSEPDRTPSEQYF.

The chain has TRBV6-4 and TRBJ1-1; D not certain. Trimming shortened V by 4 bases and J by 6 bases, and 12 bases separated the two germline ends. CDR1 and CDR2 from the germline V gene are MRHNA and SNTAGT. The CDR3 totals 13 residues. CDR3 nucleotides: TGTGCCAGCAGTGGCGGGGAAAAATCTGAAGCTTTCTTT. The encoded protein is CASSGGEKSEAFF.

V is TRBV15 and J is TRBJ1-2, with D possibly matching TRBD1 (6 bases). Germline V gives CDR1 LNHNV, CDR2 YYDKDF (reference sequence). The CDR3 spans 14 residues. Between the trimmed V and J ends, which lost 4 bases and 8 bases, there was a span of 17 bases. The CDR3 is CATSTAGGDGGYTF. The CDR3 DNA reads TGTGCCACCAGCACTGCTGGGGGCGATGGAGGCTACACCTTC.

Here the CDR3 reads CASSQEGDRAGTQYF. CDR3 coding DNA: TGCGCCAGCAGCCAAGAAGGAGACCGAGCCGGTACGCAGTATTTT. This chain connects TRBV4-1 to TRBJ2-3; D remains ambiguous. The germline V gene has CDR1 MGHRA and CDR2 YSYEKL. This CDR3 is built from 15 residues. Trimming left V 0 bases short and J 8 bases short, with 15 bases between.

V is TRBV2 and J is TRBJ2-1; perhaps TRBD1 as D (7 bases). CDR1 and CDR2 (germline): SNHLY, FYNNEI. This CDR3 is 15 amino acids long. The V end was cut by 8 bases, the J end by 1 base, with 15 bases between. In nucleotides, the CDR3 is TGTGCCAGCGGCCCGACAGGGAGGTCCTACAATGAGCAGTTCTTC. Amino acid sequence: CASGPTGRSYNEQFF.

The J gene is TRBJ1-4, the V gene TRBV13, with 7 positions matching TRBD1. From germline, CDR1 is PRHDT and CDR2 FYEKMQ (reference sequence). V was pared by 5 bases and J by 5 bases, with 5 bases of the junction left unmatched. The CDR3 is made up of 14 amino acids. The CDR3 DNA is TGTGCCAGCAGCCCGGACAGGAGGAATGAAAAACTGTTTTTT. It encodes CASSPDRRNEKLFF. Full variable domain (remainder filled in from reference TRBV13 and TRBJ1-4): AAGVIQSPRHLIKEKRETATLKCYPIPRHDTVYWYQQGPGQDPQFLISFYEKMQSDKGSIPDRFSAQQFSDYHSELNMSSLELGDSALYFCASSPDRRNEKLFFGSGTQLSVL.

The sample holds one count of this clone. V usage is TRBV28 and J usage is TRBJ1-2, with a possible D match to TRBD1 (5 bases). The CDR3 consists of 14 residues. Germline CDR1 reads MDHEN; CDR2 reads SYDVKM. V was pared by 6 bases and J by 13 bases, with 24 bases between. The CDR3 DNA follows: TGTGCCAGCAGCTCCCGTCAGGGAGCCTCTAGGGTCACCTTC. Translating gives CASSSRQGASRVTF.

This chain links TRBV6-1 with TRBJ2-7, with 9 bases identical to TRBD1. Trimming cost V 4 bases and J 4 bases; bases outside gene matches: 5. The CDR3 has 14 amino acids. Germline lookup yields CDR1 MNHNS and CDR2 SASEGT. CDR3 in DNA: TGTGCCAGCAGTGCCATCGGACAGGGGTACGAGCAGTACTTC. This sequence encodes CASSAIGQGYEQYF.

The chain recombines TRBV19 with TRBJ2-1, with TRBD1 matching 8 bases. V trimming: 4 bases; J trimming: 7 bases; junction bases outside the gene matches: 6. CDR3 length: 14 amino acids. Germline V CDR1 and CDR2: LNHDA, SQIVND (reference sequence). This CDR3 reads CASSTMGTGNEQFF. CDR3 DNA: TGTGCCAGTAGTACCATGGGGACAGGTAATGAGCAGTTCTTC.

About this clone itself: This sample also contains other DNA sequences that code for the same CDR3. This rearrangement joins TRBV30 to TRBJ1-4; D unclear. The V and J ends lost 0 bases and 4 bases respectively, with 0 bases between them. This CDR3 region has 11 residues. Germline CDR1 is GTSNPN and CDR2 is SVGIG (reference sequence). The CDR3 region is CAWSVNEKLFF. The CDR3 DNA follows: TGTGCCTGGAGTGTTAATGAAAAACTGTTTTTT.

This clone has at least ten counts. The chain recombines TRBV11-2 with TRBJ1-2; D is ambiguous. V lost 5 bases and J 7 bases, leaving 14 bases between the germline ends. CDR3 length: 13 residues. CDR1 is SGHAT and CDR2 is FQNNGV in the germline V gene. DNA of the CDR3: TGTGCCAGCAGCGAGGGTCTTTTGTCTGGCTACACCTTC. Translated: CASSEGLLSGYTF.

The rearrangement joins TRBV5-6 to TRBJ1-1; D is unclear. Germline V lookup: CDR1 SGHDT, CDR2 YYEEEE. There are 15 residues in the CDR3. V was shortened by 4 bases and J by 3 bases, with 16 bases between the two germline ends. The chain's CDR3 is CASSHTGLWDTEAFF. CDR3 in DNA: TGTGCCAGCAGCCACACGGGGTTGTGGGACACTGAAGCTTTCTTT. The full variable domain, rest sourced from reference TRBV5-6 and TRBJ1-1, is DAGVTQSPTHLIKTRGQQVTLRCSPKSGHDTVSWYQQALGQGPQFIFQYYEEEERQRGNFPDRFSGHQFPNYSSELNVNALLLGDSALYLCASSHTGLWDTEAFFGQGTRLTVV.

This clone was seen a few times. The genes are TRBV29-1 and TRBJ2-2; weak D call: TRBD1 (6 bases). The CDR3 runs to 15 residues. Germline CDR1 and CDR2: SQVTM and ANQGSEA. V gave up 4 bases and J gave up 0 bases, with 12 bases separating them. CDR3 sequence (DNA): TGCAGCGTTGCGAGGACAGCGGCGAACACCGGGGAGCTGTTTTTT. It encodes CSVARTAANTGELFF.

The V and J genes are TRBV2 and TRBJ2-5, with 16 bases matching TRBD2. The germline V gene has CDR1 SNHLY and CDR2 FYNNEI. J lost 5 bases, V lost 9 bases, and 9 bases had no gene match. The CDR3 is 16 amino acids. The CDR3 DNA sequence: TGTGCCAGTCTCCTGGGACTAGCGGGAGGGCGGGAGACCCAGTACTTC. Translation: CASLLGLAGGRETQYF.

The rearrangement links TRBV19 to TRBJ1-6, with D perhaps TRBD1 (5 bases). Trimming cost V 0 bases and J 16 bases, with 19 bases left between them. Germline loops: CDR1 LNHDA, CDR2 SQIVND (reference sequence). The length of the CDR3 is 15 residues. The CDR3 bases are TGTGCCAGTAGTATAGATGGAACAGGCCTGGGCCGGCTCCACTTT. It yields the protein CASSIDGTGLGRLHF. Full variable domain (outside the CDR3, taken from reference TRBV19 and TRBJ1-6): DGGITQSPKYLFRKEGQNVTLSCEQNLNHDAMYWYRQDPGQGLRLIYYSQIVNDFQKGDIAEGYSVSREKKESFPLTVTSAQKNPTAFYLCASSIDGTGLGRLHFGNGTRLTVT.

CDR3 amino acids: CASSLLLAGGLHYEQYF. The CDR3 DNA follows: TGCGCCAGCAGCTTATTACTAGCGGGAGGCCTACATTACGAGCAGTACTTC. The chain uses TRBV5-1 and TRBJ2-7, with 12 positions matching TRBD2. This CDR3 spans 17 amino acids. J lost 4 bases, V lost 2 bases, and 10 bases had no gene match. Germline loops: CDR1 SGHRS, CDR2 YFSETQ.

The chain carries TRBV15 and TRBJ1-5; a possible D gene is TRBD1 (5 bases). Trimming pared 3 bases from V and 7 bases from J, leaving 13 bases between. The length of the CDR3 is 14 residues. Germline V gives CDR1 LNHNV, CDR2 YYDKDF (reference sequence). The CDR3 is CATSRGGAGQPQHF. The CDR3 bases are TGTGCCACCAGCAGGGGCGGGGCGGGGCAGCCCCAGCATTTT.

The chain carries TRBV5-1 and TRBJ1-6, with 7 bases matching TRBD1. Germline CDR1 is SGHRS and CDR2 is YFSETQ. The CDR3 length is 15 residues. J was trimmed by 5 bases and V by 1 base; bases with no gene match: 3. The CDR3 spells CASSLIDRDNSPLHF. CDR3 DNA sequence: TGCGCCAGCAGCTTGATCGACAGGGATAATTCACCCCTCCACTTT. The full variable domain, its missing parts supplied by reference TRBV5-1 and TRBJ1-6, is KAGVTQTPRYLIKTRGQQVTLSCSPISGHRSVSWYQQTPGQGLQFLFEYFSETQRNKGNFPGRFSGRQFSNSRSEMNVSTLELGDSALYLCASSLIDRDNSPLHFGNGTRLTVT.

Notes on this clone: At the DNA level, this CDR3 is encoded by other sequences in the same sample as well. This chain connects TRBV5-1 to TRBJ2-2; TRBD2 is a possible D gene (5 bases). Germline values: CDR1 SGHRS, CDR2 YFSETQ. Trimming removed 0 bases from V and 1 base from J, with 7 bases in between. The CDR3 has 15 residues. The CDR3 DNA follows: TGCGCCAGCAGCTTGGGAGGAGGGAACACCGGGGAGCTGTTTTTT. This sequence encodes CASSLGGGNTGELFF.

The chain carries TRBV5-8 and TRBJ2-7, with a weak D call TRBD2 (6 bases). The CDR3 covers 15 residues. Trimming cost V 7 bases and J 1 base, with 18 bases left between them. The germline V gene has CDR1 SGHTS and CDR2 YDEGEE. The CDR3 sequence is CASEGGSTDSYEQYF. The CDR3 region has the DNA TGTGCCAGCGAGGGAGGTTCAACCGATTCCTACGAGCAGTACTTC.

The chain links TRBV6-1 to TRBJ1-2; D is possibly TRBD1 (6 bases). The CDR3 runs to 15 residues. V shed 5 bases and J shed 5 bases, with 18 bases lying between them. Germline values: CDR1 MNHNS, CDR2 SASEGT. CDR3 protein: CASSPEVGTHYGYTF. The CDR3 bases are TGTGCCAGCAGTCCCGAAGTGGGGACACATTATGGCTACACCTTC.

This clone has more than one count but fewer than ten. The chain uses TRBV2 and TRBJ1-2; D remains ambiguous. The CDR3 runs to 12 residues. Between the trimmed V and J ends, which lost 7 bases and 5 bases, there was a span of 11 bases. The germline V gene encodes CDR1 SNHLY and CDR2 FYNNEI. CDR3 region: CASKVTDYGYTF. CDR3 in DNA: TGTGCCAGCAAGGTAACCGATTATGGCTACACCTTC.

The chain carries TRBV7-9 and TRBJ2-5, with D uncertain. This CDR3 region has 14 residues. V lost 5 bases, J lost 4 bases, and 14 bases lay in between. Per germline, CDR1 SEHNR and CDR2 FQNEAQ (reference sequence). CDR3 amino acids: CASSESFGSETQYF. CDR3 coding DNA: TGTGCCAGCAGCGAGAGCTTTGGTTCAGAGACCCAGTACTTC.

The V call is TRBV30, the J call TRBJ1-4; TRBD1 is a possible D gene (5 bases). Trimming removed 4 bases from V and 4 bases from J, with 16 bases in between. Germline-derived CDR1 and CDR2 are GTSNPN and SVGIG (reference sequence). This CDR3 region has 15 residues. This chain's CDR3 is CAWTVPGGLNEKLFF. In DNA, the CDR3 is TGTGCCTGGACCGTCCCCGGGGGACTTAATGAAAAACTGTTTTTT.

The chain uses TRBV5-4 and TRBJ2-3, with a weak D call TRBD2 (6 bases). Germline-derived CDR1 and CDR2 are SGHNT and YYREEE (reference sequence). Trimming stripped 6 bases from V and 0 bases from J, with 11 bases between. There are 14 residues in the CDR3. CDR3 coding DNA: TGTGCCAGCACCCAAGGGACTAGCACAGATACGCAGTATTTT. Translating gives CASTQGTSTDTQYF.